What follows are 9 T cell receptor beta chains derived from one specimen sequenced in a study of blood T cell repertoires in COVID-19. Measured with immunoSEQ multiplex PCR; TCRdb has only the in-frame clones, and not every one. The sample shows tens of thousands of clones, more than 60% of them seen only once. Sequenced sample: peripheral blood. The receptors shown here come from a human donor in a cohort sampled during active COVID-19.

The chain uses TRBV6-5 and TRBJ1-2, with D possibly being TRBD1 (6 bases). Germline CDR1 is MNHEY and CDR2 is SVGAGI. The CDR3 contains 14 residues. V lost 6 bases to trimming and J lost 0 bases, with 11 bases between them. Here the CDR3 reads CASRDSTPNYGYTF. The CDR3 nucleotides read TGTGCCAGCAGGGACAGTACACCTAACTATGGCTACACCTTC.

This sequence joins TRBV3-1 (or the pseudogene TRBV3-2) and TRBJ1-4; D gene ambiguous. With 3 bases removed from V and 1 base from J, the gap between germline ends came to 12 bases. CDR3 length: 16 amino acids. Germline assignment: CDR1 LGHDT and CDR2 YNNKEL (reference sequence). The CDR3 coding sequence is TGTGCCAGCAGCCACCACCCTATCGGAACTAATGAAAAACTGTTTTTT. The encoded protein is CASSHHPIGTNEKLFF.

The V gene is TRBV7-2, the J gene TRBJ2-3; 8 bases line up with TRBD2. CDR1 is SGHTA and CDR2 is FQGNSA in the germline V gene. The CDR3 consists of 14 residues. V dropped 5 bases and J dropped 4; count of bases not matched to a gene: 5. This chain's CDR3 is CASSTGLAPDTQYF. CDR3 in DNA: TGTGCCAGCAGCACTGGACTAGCCCCAGATACGCAGTATTTT.

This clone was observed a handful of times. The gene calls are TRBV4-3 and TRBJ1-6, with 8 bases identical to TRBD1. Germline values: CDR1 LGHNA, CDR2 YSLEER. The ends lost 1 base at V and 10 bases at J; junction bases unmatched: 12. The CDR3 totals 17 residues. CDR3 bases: TGCGCCAGCAGCCAAGCCCCTGGGGACAGGATAGGGTCACCCCTCCACTTT. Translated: CASSQAPGDRIGSPLHF.

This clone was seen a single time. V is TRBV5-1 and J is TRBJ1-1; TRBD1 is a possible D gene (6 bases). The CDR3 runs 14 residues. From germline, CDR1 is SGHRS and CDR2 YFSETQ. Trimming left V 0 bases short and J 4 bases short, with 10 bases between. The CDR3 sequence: CASSLVGGPTEAFF. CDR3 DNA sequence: TGCGCCAGCAGCTTGGTAGGGGGTCCCACTGAAGCTTTCTTT.

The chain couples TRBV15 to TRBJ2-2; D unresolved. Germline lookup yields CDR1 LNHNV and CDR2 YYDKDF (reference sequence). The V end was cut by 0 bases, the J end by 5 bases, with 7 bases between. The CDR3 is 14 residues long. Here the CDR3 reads CATSRDLRTGELFF. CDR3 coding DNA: TGTGCCACCAGCAGAGATCTGAGGACCGGGGAGCTGTTTTTT.

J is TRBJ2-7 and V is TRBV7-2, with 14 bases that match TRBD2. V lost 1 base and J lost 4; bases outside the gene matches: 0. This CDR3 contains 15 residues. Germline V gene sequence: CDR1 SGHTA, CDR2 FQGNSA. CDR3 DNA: TGTGCCAGCAGCTTAGGACTAGCGGGGGGGTACGAGCAGTACTTC. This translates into CASSLGLAGGYEQYF.

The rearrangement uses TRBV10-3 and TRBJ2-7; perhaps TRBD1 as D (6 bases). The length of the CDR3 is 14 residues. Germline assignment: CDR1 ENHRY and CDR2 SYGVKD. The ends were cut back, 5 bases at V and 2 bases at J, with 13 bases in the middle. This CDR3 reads CAISYRDTAYEQYF. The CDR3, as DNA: TGTGCCATCAGTTACCGGGACACGGCCTACGAGCAGTACTTC.

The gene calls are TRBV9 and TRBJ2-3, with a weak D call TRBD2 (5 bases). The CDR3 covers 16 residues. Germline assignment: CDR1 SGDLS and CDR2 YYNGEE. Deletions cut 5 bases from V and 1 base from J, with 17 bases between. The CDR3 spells CASRGNGGTGTDTQYF. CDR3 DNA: TGTGCCAGCAGGGGGAACGGAGGTACTGGCACAGATACGCAGTATTTT.